Listed below are T cell receptor beta chains from one sample, sequenced in a study of spatial heterogeneity in lung cancer. TCRdb processed the 5' RACE reads anew with MiXCR; each CDR3 protein has one entry. The sample shows more than 95,000 distinct CDR3 sequences, 9.5% to 15% of them seen only once. Sequencing was performed on PBMCs, taken at follow-up. The source is a male donor with early-stage non-small cell lung cancer. Each CDR3 is given with its conserved first and last residue. D genes are given only for firm matches. Clone size is stated in some rows and not others, as once, few, many or a class when expanded.

j_call	d_call	clone_size	v_call	cdr3_nt	cdr3_aa
TRBJ1-6	TRBD1	few	TRBV9	TGTGCCAGCAGCGTAGCGGGGGGACAGGGAGTATCACCCCTCCACTTT	CASSVAGGQGVSPLHF
TRBJ2-2	NA	NA	TRBV5-6	TGTGCCAGCAGCCGTAGGCCCAGTGGAACCGGGGAGCTGTTTTTT	CASSRRPSGTGELFF
TRBJ2-1	TRBD1	few	TRBV5-1	TGCGCCAGCATCTCCACCGGGACAGGTCTTAATGAGCAGTTCTTC	CASISTGTGLNEQFF
TRBJ2-5	NA	few	TRBV12-3/TRBV12-4	TGTGCCAGCAGTTTAGGAGACCAAGAGACCCAGTACTTC	CASSLGDQETQYF
TRBJ2-7	NA	NA	TRBV5-1	TGCGCCAGCAGCTTGGAACCAGGGCTCGAGCAGTACTTC	CASSLEPGLEQYF
TRBJ1-3	TRBD1	NA	TRBV20-1	TGCAGTGCTAGAGTTAGGAGGGGGCAATTTCACTCTGGAAACACCATATATTTT	CSARVRRGQFHSGNTIYF
TRBJ2-5	NA	many	TRBV5-1	TGCGCCAGCAGCCATGACGTTCGGAGAGGCGAGACCCAGTACTTC	CASSHDVRRGETQYF
TRBJ2-4	NA	few	TRBV12-3/TRBV12-4	TGTGCCAGCAGTTTACGGGAAACTCAAAACATTCAGTACTTC	CASSLRETQNIQYF
TRBJ2-3	TRBD2	NA	TRBV28	TGTGCCAGCAGTTTAGCGGGGGGCCTAGATACGCAGTATTTT	CASSLAGGLDTQYF
TRBJ1-1	NA	few	TRBV20-1	TGCAGTGCAAAAACAGGGTACTCTGAAGCTTTCTTT	CSAKTGYSEAFF
TRBJ2-7	TRBD1	many	TRBV5-5	TGTGCCAGCAGCCGTAGCCGAAGGGACAGTTACGAGCAGTACTTC	CASSRSRRDSYEQYF
TRBJ2-1	TRBD1	many	TRBV7-9	TGTGCCAGCAGCTCCGGGACAGGGGGCTATAATGAGCAGTTCTTC	CASSSGTGGYNEQFF
TRBJ2-2	NA	many	TRBV10-2	TGCGCCAGCAGTGCCACGGGACACGAGAACACCGGGGAGCTGTTTTTT	CASSATGHENTGELFF
TRBJ2-2	NA	NA	TRBV2	TGTGCCAGCAGACCCGACAGGACGAACACCGGGGAGCTGTTTTTT	CASRPDRTNTGELFF
TRBJ1-5	NA	NA	TRBV12-3/TRBV12-4	TGTGCCAGCAGTTTAGCAATCAGGACCCTCGATAGCAATCAGCCCCAGCATTTT	CASSLAIRTLDSNQPQHF
TRBJ1-5	NA	many	TRBV24-1	TGTGCCACCAGTGAAACTGAAGGTCAGCCCCAGCATTTT	CATSETEGQPQHF
TRBJ1-1	NA	many	TRBV5-4	TGTGCCAGCAGCTTGGGTGCGGGGGACACGCACACTGAAGCTTTCTTT	CASSLGAGDTHTEAFF
TRBJ1-2	NA	many	TRBV29-1	TGCAGCGTTGGGGACGGCTATGGCTACACCTTC	CSVGDGYGYTF
TRBJ1-2	TRBD1	NA	TRBV10-2	TGCGCCAGCAGCCCGGGACAGGGTAACTATGGCTACACCTTC	CASSPGQGNYGYTF
TRBJ1-1	NA	many	TRBV7-9	TGTGCCAGCAGCGTGGGCATGAACACTGAAGCTTTCTTT	CASSVGMNTEAFF
TRBJ2-1	NA	few	TRBV23-1	TGCGCCAGCAGTCAATGGTCCGATGCACATACCATGTCTCCCTACAATGAGCAGTTCTTC	CASSQWSDAHTMSPYNEQFF
TRBJ1-2	NA	NA	TRBV7-9	TGTGCCAGCAGCTTAGAGGGGAGCCATGGCTACACCTTC	CASSLEGSHGYTF
TRBJ2-7	NA	few	TRBV21-1	TGTGCCACCAGGGACAGGGTCTACGAGCAGTACTTC	CATRDRVYEQYF
TRBJ2-3	NA	many	TRBV4-2	TGTGCCAGCAGCCAAGGTCCCAACACAGATACGCAGTATTTT	CASSQGPNTDTQYF
TRBJ2-2	TRBD1	few	TRBV9	TGTGCCAGCAGCGTTTTACAGGGGGACACCGGGGAGCTGTTTTTT	CASSVLQGDTGELFF
TRBJ1-2	TRBD1	many	TRBV19	TGTGCCAGTAGTACCGACAGGGGGGTATATGGCTACACCTTC	CASSTDRGVYGYTF
TRBJ2-3	NA	NA	TRBV6-1	TGTTCATGTGGGACCTCCACAGATACGCAGTATTTT	CSCGTSTDTQYF
TRBJ1-4	NA	many	TRBV30	TGTGCCTGGAGTGTCCAGGACGGGGAAAAACTGTTTTTT	CAWSVQDGEKLFF
TRBJ2-1	TRBD2	many	TRBV11-2	TGTGCCAGCAGCTTGCCTAGCGGGGGAAATGAGCAGTTCTTC	CASSLPSGGNEQFF
TRBJ1-6	NA	many	TRBV3-1	TGTGCCAGCAGCCAAGTGAGTTCACCCCTCCACTTT	CASSQVSSPLHF
TRBJ1-2	NA	few	TRBV7-9	TGTGCCAGCACCCCTGGAGGGTGGGGCCCTCGCGGCTACACCTTC	CASTPGGWGPRGYTF
TRBJ1-5	NA	few	TRBV6-2/TRBV6-3	TGTGCCAGCAAGGAGGGCGATAGCAATCAGCCCCAGCATTTT	CASKEGDSNQPQHF
TRBJ1-5	NA	NA	TRBV10-3	TGTGCCATCAGTGAGATGGGTGATCAGCCCCAGCATTTT	CAISEMGDQPQHF
TRBJ2-3	NA	NA	TRBV7-9	TGTGCCAGCGGGGGTACAGATACGCAGTATTTT	CASGGTDTQYF
TRBJ2-7	NA	NA	TRBV6-1	TGTGCCACCTCAGTCGGGGGCGGCGAGCAGTACTTC	CATSVGGGEQYF
TRBJ1-1	NA	many	TRBV20-1	TGCAGTGCTGGGAGGTATGAAGCTTTCTTT	CSAGRYEAFF
TRBJ1-1	NA	NA	TRBV18	TGTGCCAGCTCACCGTCCTCGGGGGACACTGAAGCTTTCTTT	CASSPSSGDTEAFF
TRBJ1-4	TRBD1	many	TRBV5-6	TGTGCCAGCAGCACACGGACAGGGGGAGCAACTAATGAAAAACTGTTTTTT	CASSTRTGGATNEKLFF
TRBJ1-1	NA	few	TRBV12-3/TRBV12-4	TGTGCCAGCAGCTGGGGACAACCGAACACTGAAGCTTTCTTT	CASSWGQPNTEAFF
TRBJ2-5	NA	many	TRBV5-1	TGCGCCAGCAGCTGGGGCGGCGAAGGGTACCAAGAGACCCAGTACTTC	CASSWGGEGYQETQYF
TRBJ2-1	NA	many	TRBV20-1	TGCAGTGCTAGTCTCTGGGATGAGCAGTTCTTC	CSASLWDEQFF
TRBJ1-2	NA	few	TRBV28	TGTGCCAGCAGTTTAAAGGGCTTCTATGGCTACACCTTC	CASSLKGFYGYTF
TRBJ2-1	NA	many	TRBV9	TGTGCCAGCAGCGTTCCTATGGGGAACAATGAGCAGTTCTTC	CASSVPMGNNEQFF
TRBJ2-1	TRBD2	NA	TRBV20-1	TGCAGTGCTAGGAGTACTAGCGGTACAGGTGAGCAGTTCTTC	CSARSTSGTGEQFF
TRBJ1-1	NA	many	TRBV29-1	TGCAGCGGCCTGCCACGGGAGAACACTGAAGCTTTCTTT	CSGLPRENTEAFF
TRBJ2-7	TRBD1	NA	TRBV29-1	TGCAGCGCCGGACAGGGGGGCAGTGGGGAGCAGTACTTC	CSAGQGGSGEQYF
TRBJ1-5	TRBD1	NA	TRBV24-1	TGTGCCACCAGTATCGGACAGGGTAGCAGTCAGCCCCAGCATTTT	CATSIGQGSSQPQHF
TRBJ2-7	TRBD1	NA	TRBV28	TGTGCCAGCACCACCCGGGACAGTTCCTACGAGCAGTACTTC	CASTTRDSSYEQYF
TRBJ2-1	NA	many	TRBV7-8	TGTGCCAGCAGCCTCAGCCGTCGCGGCGAGCAGTTCTTC	CASSLSRRGEQFF
TRBJ1-1	TRBD1	many	TRBV10-3	TGTGCCACCTACCAGGGGGAGGGCACTGAAGCTTTCTTT	CATYQGEGTEAFF